These 12 T cell receptor beta chains were all obtained from the same sample, sequenced in a study of cytomegalovirus exposure and HLA in healthy donors. Vbeta (60) and Jbeta (13) primers were used in the PCR. Method: immunoSEQ multiplex PCR; TCRdb's copy keeps in-frame clones and lacks some. The sample yields 95,000 to 130,000 clones, approximately 80% seen once. The sequenced sample was PBMCs. These receptors were obtained from a man aged 30-40 years in good health and CMV-seropositive.

The J gene is TRBJ1-1, the V gene TRBV5-1; a possible D gene is TRBD1 (5 bases). CDR3 length: 16 residues. Between the trimmed V and J ends, which lost 4 bases and 1 base, there was a span of 17 bases. Per the germline V gene, CDR1 is SGHRS and CDR2 is YFSETQ. The CDR3 here is CASSLNPLGQNTEAFF. The DNA for the CDR3 is TGCGCCAGCAGCCTCAACCCCCTTGGACAGAACACTGAAGCTTTCTTT.

This clone has just a few counts. The chain joins TRBV4-3 to TRBJ1-2; 7 bases are a match to TRBD1. The CDR3 is 13 amino acids. The V and J ends lost 3 bases and 7 bases, in that order; junction bases with no gene match: 5. Germline V gene data show CDR1 as LGHNA and CDR2 as YSLEER. CDR3 sequence (DNA): TGCGCCAGCAGCCAGACGGGACAGAGTGGCTACACCTTC. Translated, it gives CASSQTGQSGYTF.

The V call is TRBV19, the J call TRBJ1-1, with unresolved D. Per the germline V gene, CDR1 is LNHDA and CDR2 is SQIVND (reference sequence). Trimming stripped 10 bases from V and 1 base from J, with 16 bases between. The CDR3 runs 14 residues. CDR3 bases: TGTGCCACGTCCGGGGAGCCCAAGAACACTGAAGCTTTCTTT. It codes for CATSGEPKNTEAFF.

The chain has TRBV28 and TRBJ2-7, with a possible D match to TRBD1 (5 bases). V lost 2 bases, J lost 3 bases, and 8 bases lay in between. Germline V gene sequence: CDR1 MDHEN, CDR2 SYDVKM. This CDR3 region has 13 residues. CDR3 loop: CASSLDRGYEQYF. The CDR3 DNA reads as TGTGCCAGCAGTTTAGATAGGGGCTACGAGCAGTACTTC.

The V call is TRBV7-9, the J call TRBJ2-5; 9 nucleotides line up with TRBD2. Losses at the gene ends were 5 bases for V and 2 bases for J; bases not matched to a gene: 3. CDR1 is SEHNR, CDR2 FQNEAQ, per germline (reference sequence). The CDR3 is 14 residues long. The CDR3 DNA reads TGTGCCAGCAGCAGGAGCGGGGGGCAAGAGACCCAGTACTTC. It codes for CASSRSGGQETQYF.

This clone was observed a handful of times. In the same sample, other DNA sequences code for this CDR3. This chain uses TRBV27 with TRBJ1-5; no clear D. Between the trimmed V and J ends, which lost 1 base and 2 bases, there was a span of 6 bases. The CDR3 totals 14 residues. The germline V gene encodes CDR1 MNHEY and CDR2 SMNVEV (reference sequence). CDR3 in DNA: TGTGCCAGCAGTTTATACACCGGCAATCAGCCCCAGCATTTT. It translates to CASSLYTGNQPQHF.

The chain uses TRBV5-4 and TRBJ2-1, with TRBD2 matching 7 bases. There are 16 residues in the CDR3. The V gene end was trimmed by 0 bases and the J gene end by 2 bases; junction bases not matched to a gene: 5. Germline CDR1 and CDR2: SGHNT and YYREEE (reference sequence). In DNA, the CDR3 is TGTGCCAGCAGCTTGGGCGGGAGCGAGGCCTACAATGAGCAGTTCTTC. Protein sequence: CASSLGGSEAYNEQFF.

This rearrangement joins TRBV5-5 to TRBJ2-5; D is perhaps TRBD2 (5 bases). Germline loops: CDR1 SGHKS, CDR2 YYEKEE (reference sequence). The ends were cut back, 4 bases at V and 1 base at J, with 11 bases in the middle. The CDR3 runs 14 residues. The CDR3 sequence: CASSPDFVQETQYF. In nucleotides, the CDR3 is TGTGCCAGCAGCCCGGACTTTGTCCAAGAGACCCAGTACTTC.

The chain uses TRBV7-2 and TRBJ2-3, with 7 bases lining up with TRBD2. V lost 5 bases, J lost 3 bases, and 11 bases stayed unmatched. Germline V gene lookup returns CDR1 SGHTA and CDR2 FQGNSA. CDR3 size: 16 residues. As DNA, the CDR3 is TGTGCCAGCAGCCCGCCTTGGGCGGGGGAGACAGATACGCAGTATTTT. Translating gives CASSPPWAGETDTQYF.

The J gene is TRBJ2-4, the V gene TRBV5-1, with 8 bases fitting TRBD1. From germline, CDR1 is SGHRS and CDR2 YFSETQ. J was trimmed by 0 bases and V by 2 bases; bases with no gene match: 10. This CDR3 has 18 residues. The CDR3 coding sequence is TGCGCCAGCAGCTTAGGACAGGGAACCTATATAGCCAAAAACATTCAGTACTTC. Its protein product is CASSLGQGTYIAKNIQYF.

The CDR3 DNA reads as TGTGCCAGCAGGGACGCCCGGGACAGAGGGACCTATGGCTACACCTTC. Protein sequence: CASRDARDRGTYGYTF. The rearrangement uses TRBV28 and TRBJ1-2, with TRBD1 matching 7 bases. In germline, CDR1 is MDHEN, CDR2 SYDVKM. The CDR3 has 16 residues. J was trimmed by 4 bases and V by 6 bases; bases with no gene match: 14.

The chain has TRBV11-2 and TRBJ2-3; D is possibly TRBD2 (6 bases). Germline CDR1 is SGHAT and CDR2 is FQNNGV. V was cut by 5 bases and J by 2 bases, with 14 bases left in between. The CDR3 is made up of 15 amino acids. The CDR3 DNA reads TGTGCCAGCAGCCCGGCGGCGGGGTACACAGATACGCAGTATTTT. Translating gives CASSPAAGYTDTQYF. Based on the CDR3 plus reference TRBV11-2 and TRBJ2-3, the full variable domain is EAGVAQSPRYKIIEKRQSVAFWCNPISGHATLYWYQQILGQGPKLLIQFQNNGVVDDSQLPKDRFSAERLKGVDSTLKIQPAKLEDSAVYLCASSPAAGYTDTQYFGPGTRLTVL.